This record covers a single T cell receptor (beta chain). Antigen unknown. A multiplex PCR was run with 60 Vbeta primers and 13 Jbeta primers. Per the study methods: In a later analysis, roughly 10 million of 65 million to 90 million unique beta chains occurred in at least two donors. Libraries were prepared by immunoSEQ multiplex PCR; TCRdb keeps only in-frame clonotypes and omits some of them. The V and J calls and clone size are taken from that table; D and trimming were inferred from the DNA. The sample includes about 84,000 clones, roughly 64% seen only once; the top ten take around 16%. The data are from a study of cytomegalovirus exposure and HLA in healthy donors. The wider study: Roughly 80 million unique TCRs from HLA-typed donors made up an early data release. Study-wide points: The authors excluded some V segments, including TRBV6-2 and TRBV6-3, as indistinguishable.

Trimming pared 4 bases from V and 3 bases from J, leaving 13 bases between. The length of the CDR3 is 14 residues. Germline V gene lookup returns CDR1 MDHEN and CDR2 SYDVKM. Healthy bone marrow donors supplied every sample. Material for sequencing was PBMCs. The chain employs TRBV28 and TRBJ2-7; D is possibly TRBD1 (5 bases). The sequence derives from a woman between 35 and 50 years old in good health and CMV-seropositive. CDR3 in DNA: TGTGCCAGCAGTTCCTTTGACAGTTACTACGAGCAGTACTTC. Its translation: CASSSFDSYYEQYF.